This T cell receptor (beta chain) derives from a study of blood T cell repertoires in COVID-19. About the study: T cells, B-cell-depleted T cells, or PBMCs provided the cDNA or gDNA that served as material.

This CDR3 is 16 amino acids long. Germline loops: CDR1 LGHNA, CDR2 YNFKEQ. V lost 0 bases and J lost 5, with 16 bases in between. Study processing details: Estimation of nucleated cell counts was performed using reference gene primer amplification. Sequencing used immunoSEQ multiplex PCR; TCRdb keeps in-frame clones, though not all of them. D and trimming were read from the DNA, whereas the V and J calls and clone size are those reported in that table. The data hold almost 85,000 clones, with about 89% observed a single time. The clonotype comes from a woman between 45 and 60 years old with acute COVID-19. The sample was PBMCs or T cells enriched from blood (not recorded which). This rearrangement joins TRBV4-2 to TRBJ2-5; perhaps TRBD1 as D (5 bases). Here the CDR3 DNA reads TGTGCCAGCAGCCAAGATGGGGCCTCCCCAAAGGAGACCCAGTACTTC. Translating it yields CASSQDGASPKETQYF.